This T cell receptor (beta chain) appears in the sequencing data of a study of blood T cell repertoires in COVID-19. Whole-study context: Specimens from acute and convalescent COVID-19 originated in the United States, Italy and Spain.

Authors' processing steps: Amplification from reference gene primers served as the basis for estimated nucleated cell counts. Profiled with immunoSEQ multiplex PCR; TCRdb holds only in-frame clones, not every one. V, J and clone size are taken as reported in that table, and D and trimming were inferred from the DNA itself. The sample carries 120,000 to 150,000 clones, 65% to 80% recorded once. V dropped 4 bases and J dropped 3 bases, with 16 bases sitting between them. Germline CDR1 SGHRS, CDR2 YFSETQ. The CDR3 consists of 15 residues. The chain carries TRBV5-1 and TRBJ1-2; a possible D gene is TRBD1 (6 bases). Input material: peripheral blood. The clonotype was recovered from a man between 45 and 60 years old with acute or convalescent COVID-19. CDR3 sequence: CASSPRTANHYGYTF. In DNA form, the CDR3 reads TGCGCCAGCAGCCCTAGGACAGCTAACCACTATGGCTACACCTTC.